This T cell receptor (beta chain) was recovered during a study of blood T cell repertoires in COVID-19. Looked up from germline, CDR1 is SGHKS and CDR2 is YYEKEE (reference sequence). With 1 base removed from V and 7 bases from J, the gap between germline ends came to 17 bases. This CDR3 is 16 amino acids long. TCRdb keeps only in-frame clones here, not all; method: immunoSEQ multiplex PCR. The sample contains under 250,000 clones, 85% of which appear only once. The TCR originated in a woman in her fifties or sixties with active or convalescent COVID-19. This chain uses TRBV5-5 with TRBJ2-2, with unresolved D. The material sequenced was peripheral blood. The CDR3 nucleotides are TGTGCCAGCAGCTTGACTGCGGCCTCGTTCAACGGGGAGCTGTTTTTT. Translation gives CASSLTAASFNGELFF.